Following are 11 T cell receptor beta chains from one sample sequenced in a study of regulatory and conventional T cells in RAG deficiency. The data were produced by immunoSEQ multiplex PCR, yet TCRdb's version contains in-frame clones alone and is incomplete. The sample contains around 30,000 clones, 85% to 90% of which appear only once. These records were also assigned to another study, of regulatory T cells. That report adds: The primer mix had 52 TRBV and 13 TRBJ primers.

The specimen was CD8+ T cells sorted from blood. All receptors derive from a human donor in good health.

This chain connects TRBV15 to TRBJ2-7, with a possible D match to TRBD1 (5 bases). Germline V gene data show CDR1 as LNHNV and CDR2 as YYDKDF (reference sequence). The CDR3 runs 12 residues. V was clipped by 1 base and J by 7 bases, with 8 bases between them. CDR3 in DNA: TGTGCCACCAGCAGAGGACAGCCTGAGCAGTACTTC. Translation: CATSRGQPEQYF.

The V call is TRBV7-9, the J call TRBJ1-1, with 9 bases matching TRBD1. With V trimmed by 1 base and J by 3 bases, 9 bases remained unmatched. Germline CDR1 SEHNR, CDR2 FQNEAQ (reference sequence). The CDR3 length is 17 residues. CDR3 loop: CASSLVTGGERDTEAFF. The CDR3 DNA reads TGTGCCAGCAGCTTAGTCACAGGGGGCGAGCGGGACACTGAAGCTTTCTTT.

This clone was observed once. The rearrangement joins TRBV7-9 to TRBJ2-7; 8 nucleotides match TRBD1. CDR3 size: 14 residues. The V segment lost 6 bases and the J segment 2 bases; nucleotides outside the gene matches: 6. Germline V CDR1 and CDR2: SEHNR, FQNEAQ (reference sequence). CDR3 nucleotides: TGTGCCAGCAGAGGGACAGGAAAACCCTACGAGCAGTACTTC. It translates to CASRGTGKPYEQYF.

The CDR3 DNA follows: TGTGCCAGCAGCTCTATGAACAGCTACTACAATGAGCAGTTCTTC. Its translation: CASSSMNSYYNEQFF. The rearrangement links TRBV7-9 to TRBJ2-1; D gene unclear. Trimming took 4 bases from V and 3 from J, leaving 13 bases between them. The germline gives CDR1 SEHNR, CDR2 FQNEAQ (reference sequence). The CDR3 length is 15 residues.

The chain is built from TRBV28 and TRBJ2-2; D is uncertain. Trimming left V 2 bases short and J 8 bases short, with 9 bases between. Germline CDR1 and CDR2: MDHEN and SYDVKM. The CDR3 consists of 13 residues. The CDR3 nucleotides read TGTGCCAGCAGTTTAAGCGACGTAGGGGAGCTGTTTTTT. Protein product: CASSLSDVGELFF.

The chain links TRBV5-8 to TRBJ1-5; D is unclear. CDR3 length equals 14 residues. Looked up from germline, CDR1 is SGHTS and CDR2 is YDEGEE. V was trimmed by 1 base and J by 3 bases, leaving 8 bases between them. The CDR3, as DNA: TGTGCCAGCAGCTTGCTGGCTAACAATCAGCCCCAGCATTTT. Its protein is CASSLLANNQPQHF.

The V call is TRBV5-6, the J call TRBJ2-1, with 9 bases that match TRBD1. Germline CDR1 is SGHDT and CDR2 is YYEEEE. The CDR3 is 16 residues long. The V and J ends lost 4 bases and 9 bases, in that order; junction bases with no gene match: 14. CDR3 coding DNA: TGTGCCAGCAGCCCCCAAGATTGGACAGGGGTTGGTGAGCAGTTCTTC. This gives the protein CASSPQDWTGVGEQFF.

This clone was found once. V usage is TRBV4-1 and J usage is TRBJ2-2; tentative D call: TRBD2 (5 bases). The germline CDR1 and CDR2 sequences are MGHRA and YSYEKL. Trimming removed 0 bases at V and 6 bases at J, with 11 bases between. The CDR3 runs 15 residues. The CDR3 DNA reads as TGCGCCAGCAGCCAAGACTTATGGCGGGCCGGGGAGCTGTTTTTT. It translates to CASSQDLWRAGELFF.

J is TRBJ2-5 and V is TRBV29-1; weak D call: TRBD1 (5 bases). The CDR3 has 13 residues. Looked up from germline, CDR1 is SQVTM and CDR2 is ANQGSEA. Trimming cost V 3 bases and J 4 bases, with 12 bases left between them. In nucleotides, the CDR3 is TGCAGCGTTGAGTTTGCAGGGATAGAGACCCAGTACTTC. Protein product: CSVEFAGIETQYF.

CDR3 residues: CASSEGPGVSYEQYF. Here the CDR3 DNA reads TGTGCCAGCAGTGAAGGGCCAGGGGTCTCCTACGAGCAGTACTTC. The rearrangement links TRBV6-1 to TRBJ2-7; the D gene is possibly TRBD1 (6 bases). Deletions cut 1 base from V and 0 bases from J, with 10 bases between. Germline CDR1 reads MNHNS; CDR2 reads SASEGT. The CDR3 totals 15 residues.

Turning to this clone: A read error may account for a junction end that differs from germline. The chain combines TRBV13 with TRBJ2-7; perhaps TRBD1 as D (6 bases). The CDR3 contains 15 residues. Germline values: CDR1 PRHDT, CDR2 FYEKMQ (reference sequence). The DNA of the CDR3 is TGTGCCAGCAGCCCAAGGGGGAGACAGACCTACGGGCAGTACTTC. Its translation is CASSPRGRQTYGQYF.